What follows are 15 T cell receptor beta chains derived from one specimen sequenced in a study of T cells in Graves' hyperthyroidism and ophthalmopathy. The CDR3 regions of TCR beta were amplified from RNA transcripts. The HTBI primer set drove a first-round RT-PCR of the TCR CDR3. One entry per CDR3 protein results from TCRdb running MiXCR on the multiplex PCR reads. The sample records about 600,000 distinct CDR3 sequences, around 15% being singletons. Sequences were obtained from blood. These receptors originate from a woman aged 40 to 50 with Graves' ophthalmopathy.

This clonotype has at least ten counts. The rearrangement uses TRBV2 and TRBJ1-2; a weak D match, TRBD1 (6 bases). This CDR3 is 15 amino acids long. Trimming removed 2 bases from V and 3 bases from J, with 13 bases in between. The germline CDR1 and CDR2 sequences are SNHLY and FYNNEI. The CDR3 spells CASSEWPGVDYGYTF. CDR3 in DNA: TGTGCCAGCAGTGAATGGCCAGGGGTTGACTATGGCTACACCTTC.

This clonotype was observed many times. The V and J genes are TRBV11-2 and TRBJ2-4, with D maybe TRBD1 (5 bases). Germline V gene sequence: CDR1 SGHAT, CDR2 FQNNGV. This CDR3 has 16 residues. V gave up 4 bases and J gave up 0 bases, with 13 bases separating them. The CDR3 coding sequence is TGTGCCAGCAGCTCCACGCCAGACAGAGCCAAAAACATTCAGTACTTC. Protein product: CASSSTPDRAKNIQYF.

The sample holds many counts of this clonotype. As DNA, the CDR3 is TGTGCCAGCAGCCGAGGCAGCTACGAGCAGTACTTC. Residues: CASSRGSYEQYF. The chain carries TRBV6-1 and TRBJ2-7; D is undetermined. Germline V gene data show CDR1 as MNHNS and CDR2 as SASEGT. V lost 6 bases, J lost 3 bases, and 9 bases lay in between. The length of the CDR3 is 12 residues.

The chain employs TRBV29-1 and TRBJ1-1; D may be TRBD1 (5 bases). This CDR3 comprises 13 residues. With 6 bases removed from V and 0 bases from J, the gap between germline ends came to 11 bases. Germline V gene data show CDR1 as SQVTM and CDR2 as ANQGSEA. The CDR3, as DNA: TGCAGCGTAATTCGACAGTTGAACACTGAAGCTTTCTTT. Translation gives CSVIRQLNTEAFF.

There are many counts of this clonotype. The J gene is TRBJ2-3, the V gene TRBV5-1; the match to TRBD2 covers 11 bases. The CDR3 is 16 amino acids. Per the germline V gene, CDR1 is SGHRS and CDR2 is YFSETQ. V lost 3 bases and J lost 4; bases outside the gene matches: 7. DNA for the CDR3: TGCGCCAGCAGCTCCTTAGCGGGAGGGCCCTCAGATACGCAGTATTTT. Amino acid sequence: CASSSLAGGPSDTQYF.

In its sample, this clonotype was seen a few times. This chain connects TRBV4-2 to TRBJ1-2, with no clear D. Germline V lookup: CDR1 LGHNA, CDR2 YNFKEQ. Trimming took off 4 bases at V and 0 bases at J, with 12 bases between the two ends. The CDR3 has 15 residues. CDR3 loop: CASSLSTTTNYGYTF. CDR3 in DNA: TGTGCCAGCAGCCTCTCTACAACGACTAACTATGGCTACACCTTC.

Ten or more counts support this clonotype. Being one base from a much bigger clone, this may be a read error. The chain links TRBV11-2 to TRBJ2-5, with D perhaps matching TRBD2 (6 bases). The germline CDR1 and CDR2 sequences are SGHAT and FQNNGV. The CDR3 is made up of 13 amino acids. The CDR3 DNA reads as TGTGCCGGCAGCTTAACTAGCTTTGAGACCCAGTACTTC. Residues: CAGSLTSFETQYF.

This chain connects TRBV11-1 to TRBJ1-4; 7 nucleotides agree with TRBD1. With 4 bases clipped from V and 5 bases from J, the junction kept 4 bases outside the gene matches. Germline CDR1 SGHAT, CDR2 FQDESV (reference sequence). The CDR3 runs to 14 residues. The CDR3 sequence: CASSSGQLNEKLFF. The CDR3 region has the DNA TGTGCCAGCAGCTCGGGACAGCTAAATGAAAAACTGTTTTTT.

Many counts were recorded for this clonotype. This rearrangement joins TRBV5-1 to TRBJ2-2, with D possibly TRBD1 on 6 matching bases. Germline CDR1 and CDR2: SGHRS and YFSETQ. V lost 6 bases, J lost 4 bases, and 10 bases lay in between. The CDR3 is 13 amino acids. CDR3 DNA sequence: TGCGCCAGCAAACAACAGGGCACCGGGGAGCTGTTTTTT. Translation: CASKQQGTGELFF.

V gene TRBV6-1 combines with J gene TRBJ2-4; D tentatively fits TRBD1 or TRBD2 (5 bases each). Trimming shortened V by 1 base and J by 2 bases, and 9 bases separated the two germline ends. CDR1 and CDR2 from the germline V gene are MNHNS and SASEGT. This CDR3 has 15 amino acids. DNA for the CDR3: TGTGCCAGCAGTGAAGGGGGGATAACCAAAAACATTCAGTACTTC. Translated, it gives CASSEGGITKNIQYF.

The table lists this clonotype with many counts. The chain has TRBV3-1 and TRBJ2-7; TRBD2 matches 11 bases. Germline CDR1 LGHDT, CDR2 YNNKEL (reference sequence). This CDR3 has 15 amino acids. V trimming: 3 bases; J trimming: 4 bases; junction bases outside the gene matches: 5. This chain's CDR3 is CASSQVGTSGYEQYF. Written as DNA, the CDR3 is TGTGCCAGCAGCCAGGTCGGGACTAGCGGATACGAGCAGTACTTC.

The table lists this clonotype with a few counts. This chain connects TRBV14 to TRBJ2-2, with D hard to call. In germline, CDR1 is SGHDN, CDR2 FVKESK. The CDR3 has 15 amino acids. Trimming removed 2 bases at V and 7 bases at J, with 14 bases between. The CDR3 spells CASSQSRLTGGELFF. DNA of the CDR3: TGTGCCAGCAGCCAAAGTCGGCTGACTGGCGGGGAGCTGTTTTTT.

This clonotype was detected only a few times. The CDR3 DNA reads TGTGCCAGCTCACCACCCGGCGGGGTGGGGTATGGCTACACCTTC. It yields the protein CASSPPGGVGYGYTF. The genes are TRBV18 and TRBJ1-2, with no clear D. CDR3 length equals 15 residues. The V gene lost 0 bases and the J gene lost 5 bases, with 13 bases spanning the gap. Germline-derived CDR1 and CDR2 are KGHSH and LQKENI.

This clonotype was seen ten or more times. The chain carries TRBV12-3 or TRBV12-4 and TRBJ1-4, with 8 bases identical to TRBD1. V lost 5 bases to trimming and J lost 8 bases; unmatched junction nucleotides: 7. The CDR3 length is 14 residues. DNA of the CDR3: TGTGCCAGCAGTCTTCAGGGGGCGCGCGAAAAACTGTTTTTT. It encodes CASSLQGAREKLFF.

This chain joins TRBV20-1 and TRBJ2-3; D is possibly TRBD1 or TRBD2 (5 bases each). Trimming removed 0 bases from V and 4 bases from J, with 20 bases in between. CDR3 length equals 17 residues. Per the germline V gene, CDR1 is DFQATT and CDR2 is SNEGSKA (reference sequence). The CDR3, as DNA: TGCAGTGCTAGAGAGGCCGGGTGGGGGTCGCTATCAGATACGCAGTATTTT. It translates to CSAREAGWGSLSDTQYF.